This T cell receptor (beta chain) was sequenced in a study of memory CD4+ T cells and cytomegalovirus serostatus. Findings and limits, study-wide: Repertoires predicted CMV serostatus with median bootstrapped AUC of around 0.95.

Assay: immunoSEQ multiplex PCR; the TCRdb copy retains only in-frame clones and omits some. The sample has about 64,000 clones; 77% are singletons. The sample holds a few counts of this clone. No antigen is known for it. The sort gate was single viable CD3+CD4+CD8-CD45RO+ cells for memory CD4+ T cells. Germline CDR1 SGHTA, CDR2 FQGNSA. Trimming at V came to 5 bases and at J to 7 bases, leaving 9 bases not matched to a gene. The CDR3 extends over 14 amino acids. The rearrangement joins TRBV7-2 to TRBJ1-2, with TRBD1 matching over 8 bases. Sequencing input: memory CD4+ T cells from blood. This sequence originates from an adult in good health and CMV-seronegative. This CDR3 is CASSPYRGEVGYTF. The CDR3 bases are TGTGCCAGCAGCCCGTACAGGGGGGAAGTTGGCTACACCTTC. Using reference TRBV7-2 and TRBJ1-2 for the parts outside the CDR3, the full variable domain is GAGVSQSPSNKVTEKGKDVELRCDPISGHTALYWYRQSLGQGLEFLIYFQGNSAPDKSGLPSDRFSAERTGGSVSTLTIQRTQQEDSAVYLCASSPYRGEVGYTFGSGTRLTVV.